This entry lists 7 T cell receptor beta chains sequenced from one sample in a study of shared clonotypes between healthy human individuals. This table comes from immunoSEQ multiplex PCR, and its TCRdb copy is limited to in-frame clones, with some not included. This sample has around 690,000 clones; 80% to 95% occur once, and the top ten carry approximately 35%. Sequencing was carried out using memory CD8+ T cells from PBMCs. The subset was: CD45RO+ cells pooled with CCR7-negative TemRA cells. The receptors derive from a man aged 18-30 years in good health. Some clones in this sample may be carry-over from other donors' samples.

This clone was recorded once. The chain couples TRBV11-2 to TRBJ1-1, with D unresolved. Germline lookup yields CDR1 SGHAT and CDR2 FQNNGV. There are 12 residues in the CDR3. With 5 bases removed from V and 6 bases from J, the gap between germline ends came to 10 bases. The DNA for the CDR3 is TGTGCCAGCAGCCACGGGCCGTCTGAAGCTTTCTTT. As protein: CASSHGPSEAFF.

This clone has a single count. The chain is built from TRBV14 and TRBJ2-7; TRBD1 matches at 7 bases. Germline V CDR1 and CDR2: SGHDN, FVKESK. This CDR3 has 15 amino acids. V gave up 5 bases and J gave up 7 bases; unmatched junction bases: 14. Here the CDR3 reads CASSESGQTNLEQYF. CDR3 nucleotides: TGTGCCAGCAGCGAATCGGGACAGACTAACCTGGAGCAGTACTTC.

The genes are TRBV7-3 and TRBJ1-1; D is uncertain. CDR1 SGHTA and CDR2 FQGTGA come from the germline V gene. Trimming pared 2 bases from V and 0 bases from J, leaving 7 bases between. The CDR3 length is 14 residues. For the CDR3, the DNA is TGTGCCAGCAGCTTAGGACTCCTGAACACTGAAGCTTTCTTT. Residues: CASSLGLLNTEAFF.

V is TRBV11-2 and J is TRBJ2-4; a possible D gene is TRBD1 (7 bases). V was cut by 4 bases and J by 8 bases, with 18 bases left in between. This CDR3 has 15 amino acids. The germline gives CDR1 SGHAT, CDR2 FQNNGV. CDR3 in amino acids: CASSSGGTGWDIQYF. Here the CDR3 DNA reads TGTGCCAGCAGCTCAGGGGGGACCGGATGGGACATTCAGTACTTC.

As for this clone: This CDR3 is also generated by other DNA sequences in the sample. The J gene is TRBJ2-7, the V gene TRBV30; D gene unclear. The CDR3 totals 12 residues. The V end lost 0 bases, the J end lost 2 bases, and 5 bases lay between the germline ends. Per the germline V gene, CDR1 is GTSNPN and CDR2 is SVGIG (reference sequence). The CDR3 sequence is CAWSVGAYEQYF. The DNA of the CDR3 is TGTGCCTGGAGTGTAGGTGCCTACGAGCAGTACTTC.

The V and J genes are TRBV15 and TRBJ2-2, with 9 bases fitting TRBD1. Germline assignment: CDR1 LNHNV and CDR2 YYDKDF (reference sequence). V shed 4 bases and J 4 bases; nucleotides not matched to a gene: 7. This CDR3 is built from 16 residues. CDR3 coding DNA: TGTGCCACCAGCACTCCACAGGGGGCCGTCACCGGGGAGCTGTTTTTT. It specifies CATSTPQGAVTGELFF.

About this clone itself: This specimen includes other DNA sequences encoding the same CDR3. The gene calls are TRBV27 and TRBJ2-7; no firm D call. V was clipped by 5 bases and J by 2 bases, with 10 bases between them. The germline gives CDR1 MNHEY, CDR2 SMNVEV (reference sequence). CDR3 length equals 13 residues. DNA of the CDR3: TGTGCCAGCAGTCTCGGAGCGACCTACGAGCAGTACTTC. Its translation: CASSLGATYEQYF.